The 2 T cell receptor beta chains given below trace back to one sample, sequenced in a study of blood T cell repertoires in COVID-19. Assay used: immunoSEQ multiplex PCR; TCRdb lists only in-frame clones, some missing. The sample holds 200,000 to 300,000 clones, 80% to 85% seen once. The specimen sequenced was peripheral blood. The receptors were sampled from a woman aged 35 to 49 who had recovered from COVID-19.

About this clone: Other nucleotide sequences from this sample produce the same CDR3. The rearrangement links TRBV6-5 to TRBJ2-7; perhaps TRBD1 as D (6 bases). The CDR3 spans 13 residues. Germline lookup yields CDR1 MNHEY and CDR2 SVGAGI. V lost 7 bases and J 0 bases, leaving 10 bases between the germline ends. The CDR3 DNA is TGTGCCAGCAACAGGGAGAGCTCCTACGAGCAGTACTTC. Amino acids: CASNRESSYEQYF.

The chain has TRBV10-3 and TRBJ1-2; unclear D gene. From germline, CDR1 is ENHRY and CDR2 SYGVKD. V was pared by 2 bases and J by 8 bases, with 18 bases between. The CDR3 runs to 15 residues. The CDR3 nucleotides are TGTGCCATCAGTGAGCCGGGAAATCAAGGATGGGGCTACACCTTC. It encodes CAISEPGNQGWGYTF.